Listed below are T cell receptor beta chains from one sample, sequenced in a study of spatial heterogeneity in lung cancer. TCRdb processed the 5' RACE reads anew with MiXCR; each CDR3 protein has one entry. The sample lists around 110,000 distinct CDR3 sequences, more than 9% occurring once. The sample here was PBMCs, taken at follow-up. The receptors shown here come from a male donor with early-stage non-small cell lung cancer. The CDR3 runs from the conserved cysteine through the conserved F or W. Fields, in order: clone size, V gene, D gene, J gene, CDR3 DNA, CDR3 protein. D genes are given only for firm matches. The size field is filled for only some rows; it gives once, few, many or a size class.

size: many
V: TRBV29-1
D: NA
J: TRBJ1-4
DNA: TGCAGCGTTGATTTCGGGGAAAAACTGTTTTTT
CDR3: CSVDFGEKLFF

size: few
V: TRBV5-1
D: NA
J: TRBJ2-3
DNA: TGCGCCAGCAGCAAAGGACAGCGCACAGATACGCAGTATTTT
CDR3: CASSKGQRTDTQYF

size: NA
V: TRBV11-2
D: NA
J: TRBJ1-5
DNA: TGTGCCAGCAGCGGTACCTACCAGCCCCAGCATTTT
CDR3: CASSGTYQPQHF

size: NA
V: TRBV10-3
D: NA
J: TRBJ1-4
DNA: TGTGCCATCAGGAGCGGGGGCGCAGGTGAAAAACTGTTTTTT
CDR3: CAIRSGGAGEKLFF

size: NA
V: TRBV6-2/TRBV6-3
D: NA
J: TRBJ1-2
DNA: TGTGCCAGCAGCACATACCCAGAAGACTATGGCTACACCTTC
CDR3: CASSTYPEDYGYTF

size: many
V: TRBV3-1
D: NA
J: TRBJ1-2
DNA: TGTGCCAGCAGCCAAACAGGGACCTATGGCTACACCTTC
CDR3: CASSQTGTYGYTF

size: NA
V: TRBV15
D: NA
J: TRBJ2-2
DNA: TGTGCCACCAGCCCCTTAGGAAACACCGGGGAGCTGTTTTTT
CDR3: CATSPLGNTGELFF

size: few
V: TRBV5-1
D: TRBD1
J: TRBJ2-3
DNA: TGCGCCAGCAGCTTGGCCACAGGGGGAAAAACAGATACGCAGTATTTT
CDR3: CASSLATGGKTDTQYF

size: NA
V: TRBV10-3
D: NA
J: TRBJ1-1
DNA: TGTGCCATTAGACAGTCAATGAACACTGAAGCTTTCTTT
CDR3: CAIRQSMNTEAFF

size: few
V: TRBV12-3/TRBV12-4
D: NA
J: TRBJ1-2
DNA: TGTGCCAGCAGTATTCAGTCAGGCTATGGCTACACCTTC
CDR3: CASSIQSGYGYTF

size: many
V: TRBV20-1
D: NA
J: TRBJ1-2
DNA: TGCAGTGCTAAGCCCGGGGCGGGGAACTATGGCTACACCTTC
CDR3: CSAKPGAGNYGYTF

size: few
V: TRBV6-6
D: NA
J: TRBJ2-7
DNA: TGTGCCAGCAGGCCCTTCAGGGGTTTCCACGAGCAGTACTTC
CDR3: CASRPFRGFHEQYF

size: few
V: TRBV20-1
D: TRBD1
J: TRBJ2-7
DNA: TGCAGTGCTAGAAACAGGGGGCGAGGAGAGCAGTACTTC
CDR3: CSARNRGRGEQYF

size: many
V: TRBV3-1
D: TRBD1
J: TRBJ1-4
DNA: TGTGCCAGCAGACGTGGGACAGAAGTTAATGAAAAACTGTTTTTT
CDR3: CASRRGTEVNEKLFF

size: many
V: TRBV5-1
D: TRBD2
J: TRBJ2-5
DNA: TGCGCCAGCAGCTTCCCCAGCGGGGCTGCCCAAGAGACCCAGTACTTC
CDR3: CASSFPSGAAQETQYF